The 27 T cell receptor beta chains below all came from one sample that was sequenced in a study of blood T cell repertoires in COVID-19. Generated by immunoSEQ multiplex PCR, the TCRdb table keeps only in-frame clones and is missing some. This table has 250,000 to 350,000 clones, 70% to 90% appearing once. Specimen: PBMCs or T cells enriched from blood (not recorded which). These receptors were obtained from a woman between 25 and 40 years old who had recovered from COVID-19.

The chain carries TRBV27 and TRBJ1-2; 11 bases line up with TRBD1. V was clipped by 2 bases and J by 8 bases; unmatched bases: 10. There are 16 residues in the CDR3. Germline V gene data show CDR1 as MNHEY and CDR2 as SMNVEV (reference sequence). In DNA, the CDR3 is TGTGCCAGCAGTTTAAACGCCGGACAGGGGGCTGGAGGCTACACCTTC. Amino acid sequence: CASSLNAGQGAGGYTF.

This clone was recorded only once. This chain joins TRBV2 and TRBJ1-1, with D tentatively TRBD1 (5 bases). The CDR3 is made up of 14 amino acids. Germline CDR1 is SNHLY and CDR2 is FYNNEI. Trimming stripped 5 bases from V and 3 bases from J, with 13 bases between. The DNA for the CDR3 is TGTGCCAGCAGTAAACAGGTCGCGTACACTGAAGCTTTCTTT. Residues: CASSKQVAYTEAFF.

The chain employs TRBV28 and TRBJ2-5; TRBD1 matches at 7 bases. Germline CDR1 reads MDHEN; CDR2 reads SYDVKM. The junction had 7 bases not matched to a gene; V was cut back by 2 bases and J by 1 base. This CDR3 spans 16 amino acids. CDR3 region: CASSLNPTGTQETQYF. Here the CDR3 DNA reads TGTGCCAGCAGTTTAAACCCGACAGGGACCCAAGAGACCCAGTACTTC.

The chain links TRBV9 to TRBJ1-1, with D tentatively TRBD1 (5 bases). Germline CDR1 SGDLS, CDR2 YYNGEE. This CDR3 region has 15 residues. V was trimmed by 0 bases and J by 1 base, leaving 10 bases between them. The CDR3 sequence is CASSVDRTPNTEAFF. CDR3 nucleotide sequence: TGTGCCAGCAGCGTAGACAGGACACCGAACACTGAAGCTTTCTTT.

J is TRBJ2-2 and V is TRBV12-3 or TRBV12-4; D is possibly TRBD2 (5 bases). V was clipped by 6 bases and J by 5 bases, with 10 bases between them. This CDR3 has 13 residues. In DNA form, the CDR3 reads TGTGCCAGCAGCTGGACTGCTACCGGGGAGCTGTTTTTT. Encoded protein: CASSWTATGELFF.

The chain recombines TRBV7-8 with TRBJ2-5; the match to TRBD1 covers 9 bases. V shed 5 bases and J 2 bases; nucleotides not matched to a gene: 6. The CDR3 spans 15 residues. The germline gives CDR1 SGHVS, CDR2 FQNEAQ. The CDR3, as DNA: TGTGCCAGCAGCCGAGGACAGGGGCGGCAAGAGACCCAGTACTTC. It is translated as CASSRGQGRQETQYF.

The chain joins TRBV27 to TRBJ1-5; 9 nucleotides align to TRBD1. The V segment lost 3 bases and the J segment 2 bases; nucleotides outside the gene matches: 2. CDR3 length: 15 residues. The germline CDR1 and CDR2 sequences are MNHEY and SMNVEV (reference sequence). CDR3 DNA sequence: TGTGCCAGCAGTTTCGGGGACAGGGGCAATCAGCCCCAGCATTTT. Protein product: CASSFGDRGNQPQHF.

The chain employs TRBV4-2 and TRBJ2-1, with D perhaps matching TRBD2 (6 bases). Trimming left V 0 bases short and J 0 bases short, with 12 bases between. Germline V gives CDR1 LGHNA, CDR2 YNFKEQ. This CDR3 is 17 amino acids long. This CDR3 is CASSQDLGGNSYNEQFF. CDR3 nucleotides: TGTGCCAGCAGCCAAGATTTAGGCGGGAACTCCTACAATGAGCAGTTCTTC.

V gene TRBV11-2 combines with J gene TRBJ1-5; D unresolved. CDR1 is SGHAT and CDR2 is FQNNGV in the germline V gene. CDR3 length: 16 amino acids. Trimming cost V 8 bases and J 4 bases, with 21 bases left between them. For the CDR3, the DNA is TGTGCCAGCTCCTCTGGGCAGAAAAGCCCAAATCAGCCCCAGCATTTT. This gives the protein CASSSGQKSPNQPQHF.

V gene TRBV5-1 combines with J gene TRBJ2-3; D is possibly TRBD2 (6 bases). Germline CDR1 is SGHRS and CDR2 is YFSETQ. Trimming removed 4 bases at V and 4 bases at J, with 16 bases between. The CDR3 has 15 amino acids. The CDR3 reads CASSGTTSYADTQYF. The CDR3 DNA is TGCGCCAGCAGCGGAACGACTAGTTACGCAGATACGCAGTATTTT.

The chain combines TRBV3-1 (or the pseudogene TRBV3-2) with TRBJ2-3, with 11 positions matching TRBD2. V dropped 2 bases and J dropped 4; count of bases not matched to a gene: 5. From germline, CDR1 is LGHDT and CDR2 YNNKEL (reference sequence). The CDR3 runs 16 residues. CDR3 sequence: CASSQLTSGIADTQYF. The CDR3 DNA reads TGTGCCAGCAGCCAATTGACTAGCGGGATTGCAGATACGCAGTATTTT.

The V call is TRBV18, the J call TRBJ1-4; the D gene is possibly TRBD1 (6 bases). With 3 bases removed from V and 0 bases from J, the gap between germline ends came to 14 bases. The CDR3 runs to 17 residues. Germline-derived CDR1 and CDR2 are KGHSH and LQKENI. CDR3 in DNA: TGTGCCAGCTCACCTGGACAGATATATGCAACTAATGAAAAACTGTTTTTT. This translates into CASSPGQIYATNEKLFF.

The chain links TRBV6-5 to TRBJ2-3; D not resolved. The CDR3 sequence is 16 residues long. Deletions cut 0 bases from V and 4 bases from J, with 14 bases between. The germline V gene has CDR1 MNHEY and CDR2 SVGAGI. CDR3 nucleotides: TGTGCCAGCAGTTACTCGACTCCGAGACTTTCAGATACGCAGTATTTT. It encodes CASSYSTPRLSDTQYF.

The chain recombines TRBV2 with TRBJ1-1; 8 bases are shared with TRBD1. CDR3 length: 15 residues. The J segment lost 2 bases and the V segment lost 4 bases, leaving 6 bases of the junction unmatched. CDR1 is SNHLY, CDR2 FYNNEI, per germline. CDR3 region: CASSGGQVFNTEAFF. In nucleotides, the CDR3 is TGTGCCAGCAGTGGGGGACAGGTTTTTAACACTGAAGCTTTCTTT.

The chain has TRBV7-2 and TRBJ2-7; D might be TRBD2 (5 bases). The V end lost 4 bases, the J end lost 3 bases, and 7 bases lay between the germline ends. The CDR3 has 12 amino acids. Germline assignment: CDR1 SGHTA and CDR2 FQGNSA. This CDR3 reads CASSSGIYEQYF. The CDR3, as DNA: TGTGCCAGCAGCTCCGGGATCTACGAGCAGTACTTC.

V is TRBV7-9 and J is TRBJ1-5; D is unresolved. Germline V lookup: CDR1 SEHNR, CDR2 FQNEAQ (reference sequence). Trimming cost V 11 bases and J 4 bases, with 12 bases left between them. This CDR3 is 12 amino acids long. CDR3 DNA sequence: TGTGCCTCGAACGGTCGGAATCAGCCCCAGCATTTT. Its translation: CASNGRNQPQHF.

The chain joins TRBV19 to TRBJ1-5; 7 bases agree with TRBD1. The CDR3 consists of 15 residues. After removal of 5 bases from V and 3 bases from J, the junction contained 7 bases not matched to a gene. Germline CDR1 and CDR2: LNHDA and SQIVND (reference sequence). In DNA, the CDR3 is TGTGCCAGTAGTTTGACAGGGTTTGACAATCAGCCCCAGCATTTT. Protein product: CASSLTGFDNQPQHF.

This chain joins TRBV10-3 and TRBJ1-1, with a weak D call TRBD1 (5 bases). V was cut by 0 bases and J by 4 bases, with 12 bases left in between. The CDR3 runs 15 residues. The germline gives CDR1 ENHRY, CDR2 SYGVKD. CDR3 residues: CAISESLRGGTEAFF. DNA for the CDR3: TGTGCCATCAGTGAGTCTTTAAGGGGAGGCACTGAAGCTTTCTTT.

CDR3 in amino acids: CASSPDVGANYGYTF. Written as DNA, the CDR3 is TGTGCCAGCAGTCCCGATGTAGGGGCTAACTATGGCTACACCTTC. The rearrangement joins TRBV27 to TRBJ1-2, with TRBD1 as a possible D gene (5 bases). Trimming took off 5 bases at V and 0 bases at J, with 13 bases between the two ends. The CDR3 has 15 residues. Germline-derived CDR1 and CDR2 are MNHEY and SMNVEV (reference sequence).

The CDR3 reads CASSIETGRGANVLTF. The DNA of the CDR3 is TGTGCCAGTAGTATAGAGACAGGCCGAGGGGCCAACGTCCTGACTTTC. The chain couples TRBV19 to TRBJ2-6; a weak D match, TRBD1 (6 bases). Germline V gene data show CDR1 as LNHDA and CDR2 as SQIVND (reference sequence). The V end was cut by 0 bases, the J end by 4 bases, with 10 bases between. This CDR3 has 16 amino acids.

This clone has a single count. The CDR3 sequence: CSTEGGAAYGYTF. CDR3 in DNA: TGCAGCACCGAAGGGGGCGCCGCCTATGGCTACACCTTC. The V gene is TRBV29-1, the J gene TRBJ1-2, with 7 bases lining up with TRBD1. CDR1 SQVTM and CDR2 ANQGSEA come from the germline V gene. CDR3 size: 13 residues. V lost 8 bases, J lost 4 bases, and 10 bases stayed unmatched.

CDR3 in DNA: TGCAGTGCTAGTGGGACTAGCGGGAGGGTATTCGATGAGCAGTTCTTC. It yields the protein CSASGTSGRVFDEQFF. This rearrangement joins TRBV20-1 to TRBJ2-1; 16 nucleotides align to TRBD2. Germline values: CDR1 DFQATT, CDR2 SNEGSKA (reference sequence). The CDR3 consists of 16 residues. Germline trimming cut 3 bases from V and 8 bases from J; bases unmatched to any gene: 7.

CDR3 amino acids: CASSEWTRSSTDTQYF. The CDR3 nucleotides are TGTGCCAGCAGTGAGTGGACACGTTCTAGCACAGATACGCAGTATTTT. V usage is TRBV2 and J usage is TRBJ2-3, with a weak D call TRBD1 (5 bases). The CDR3 is made up of 16 amino acids. V was trimmed by 3 bases and J by 0 bases, leaving 13 bases between them. Germline V gene data show CDR1 as SNHLY and CDR2 as FYNNEI.

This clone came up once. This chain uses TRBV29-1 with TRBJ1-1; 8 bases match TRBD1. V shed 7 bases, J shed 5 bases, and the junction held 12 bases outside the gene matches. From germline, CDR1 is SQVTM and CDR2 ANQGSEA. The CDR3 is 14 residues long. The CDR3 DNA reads TGCAGCGCTCCGGGACAGGCCCCGCGGACTGAAGCTTTCTTT. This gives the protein CSAPGQAPRTEAFF.

The CDR3 nucleotides read TGTGCCAGCAGCTCGACTAGCGGAAAAACCTACGAGCAGTACTTC. Translating gives CASSSTSGKTYEQYF. The chain joins TRBV11-2 to TRBJ2-7; 9 bases are shared with TRBD2. V lost 4 bases, J lost 2 bases, and 6 bases stayed unmatched. CDR1 and CDR2 from the germline V gene are SGHAT and FQNNGV. CDR3 length: 15 amino acids.

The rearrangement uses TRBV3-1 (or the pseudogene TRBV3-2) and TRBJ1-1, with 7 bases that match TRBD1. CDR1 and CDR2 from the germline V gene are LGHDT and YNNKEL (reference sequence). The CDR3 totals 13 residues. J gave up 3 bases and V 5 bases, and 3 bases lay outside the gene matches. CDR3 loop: CASSSTGDTEAFF. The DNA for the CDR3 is TGTGCCAGCAGCTCCACAGGGGACACTGAAGCTTTCTTT.

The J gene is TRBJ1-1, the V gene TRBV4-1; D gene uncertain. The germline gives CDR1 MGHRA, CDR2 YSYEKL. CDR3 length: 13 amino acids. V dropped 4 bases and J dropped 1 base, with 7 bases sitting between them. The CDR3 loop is CASSLFQNTEAFF. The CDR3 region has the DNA TGCGCCAGCAGCCTTTTTCAGAACACTGAAGCTTTCTTT.